These T cell receptor beta chains were read from a single sample in a study of T cells in Graves' hyperthyroidism and ophthalmopathy. Each CDR3 protein gets one entry after TCRdb re-called the multiplex PCR reads with MiXCR. Of a few hundred thousand distinct CDR3 sequences in the sample, around 20% are singletons; the top ten hold more than 20%. The sequenced material came from blood. Source of these receptors: a young man with Graves' hyperthyroidism. Each CDR3 is given without its conserved first and last residue. Each record gives: clone size, V gene, J gene, CDR3 protein. Rows give clone size only sometimes, using once, few, many, or a class for an expanded clone.

many	TRBV19	TRBJ1-1	ASSIGGALINTEAF
many	TRBV28	TRBJ2-5	ASSFRTVQETQY
many	TRBV6-5	TRBJ2-5	ASSYSQGGETQY
many	TRBV6-5	TRBJ2-5	ASSYRLAPQETQY
-	TRBV4-1	TRBJ2-7	ASSLSGQGSYEQY
few	TRBV20-1	TRBJ1-2	SASRPMSYYGYT
many	TRBV6-2/TRBV6-3	TRBJ2-2	ASSYSEDSTGELF
-	TRBV29-1	TRBJ1-1	SVPPPRTGGTEAF
-	TRBV4-1	TRBJ1-1	ASSQGAANTEAF
-	TRBV12-3/TRBV12-4	TRBJ1-2	ASSFRDYYGYT
-	TRBV30	TRBJ1-3	AWSVSPTVGNTIY
many	TRBV20-1	TRBJ1-1	SARGTSDTEAF
-	TRBV15	TRBJ1-2	ATSRDLLDVAGNDGYT
few	TRBV12-3/TRBV12-4	TRBJ2-5	ASSLWGQAVETQY
few	TRBV11-2	TRBJ2-7	ASRRPGGRSWEQY
many	TRBV12-3/TRBV12-4	TRBJ2-5	ASTDRNSEGETQY
-	TRBV30	TRBJ1-2	AWKSTLGYGYT
-	TRBV12-3/TRBV12-4	TRBJ1-2	ASSFEQVINGYT
many	TRBV28	TRBJ2-2	ASSLWMGGTLNTGELF